This T cell receptor beta chain emerged from a study of response to subunit inactivated influenza vaccine. Regarding the study as a whole: It was suggested by the authors that few new T cells are recruited by each seasonal influenza vaccination.

TCRdb reprocessed the RT-PCR reads via MiXCR and lists one record per CDR3 protein. Of approximately 500,000 distinct CDR3 sequences in the sample, roughly 13% are singletons; the top ten hold around 13%. Note on this clonotype: Antigen: not known.

This CDR3 is built from 13 residues. Germline V gene lookup returns CDR1 GTSNPN and CDR2 SVGIG (reference sequence). Trimming stripped 2 bases from V and 1 base from J, with 9 bases between. The rearrangement links TRBV30 to TRBJ2-7; no clear D. The sequence derives from a man aged 45-60 years who received an inactivated influenza vaccine. The starting material was PBMCs from blood, obtained roughly 45 days after vaccination. CDR3 amino acids: CAWSSGSSYEQYF. The CDR3 DNA follows: TGTGCCTGGAGTTCGGGCAGTTCCTACGAGCAGTACTTC.